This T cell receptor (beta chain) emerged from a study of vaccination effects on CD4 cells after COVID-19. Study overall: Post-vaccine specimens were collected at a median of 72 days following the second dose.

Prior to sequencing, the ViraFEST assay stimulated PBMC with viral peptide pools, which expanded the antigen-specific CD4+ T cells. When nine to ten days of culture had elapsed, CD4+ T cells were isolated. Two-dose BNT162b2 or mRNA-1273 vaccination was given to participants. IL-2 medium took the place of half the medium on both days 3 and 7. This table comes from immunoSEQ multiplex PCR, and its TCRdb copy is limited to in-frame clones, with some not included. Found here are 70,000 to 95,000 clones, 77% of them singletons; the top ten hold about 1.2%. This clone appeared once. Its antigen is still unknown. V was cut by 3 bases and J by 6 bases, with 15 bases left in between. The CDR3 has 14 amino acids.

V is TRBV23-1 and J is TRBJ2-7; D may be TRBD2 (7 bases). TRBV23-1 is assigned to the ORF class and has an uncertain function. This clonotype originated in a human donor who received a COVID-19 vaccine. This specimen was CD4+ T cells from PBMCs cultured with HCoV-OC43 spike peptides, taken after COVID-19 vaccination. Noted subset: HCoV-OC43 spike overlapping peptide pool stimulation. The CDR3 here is CASSQGGAKGEQYV. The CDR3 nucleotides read TGCGCCAGCAGTCAGGGGGGGGCTAAGGGCGAGCAGTACGTC.